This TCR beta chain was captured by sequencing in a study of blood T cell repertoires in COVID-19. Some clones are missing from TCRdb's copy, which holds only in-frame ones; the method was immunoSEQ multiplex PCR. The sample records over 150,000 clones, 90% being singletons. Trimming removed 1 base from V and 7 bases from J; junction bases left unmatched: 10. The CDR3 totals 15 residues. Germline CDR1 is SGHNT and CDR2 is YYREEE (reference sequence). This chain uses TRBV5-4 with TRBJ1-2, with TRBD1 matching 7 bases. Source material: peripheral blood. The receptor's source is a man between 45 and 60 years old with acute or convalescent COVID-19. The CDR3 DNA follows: TGTGCCAGCAGCTTGCTTGACAGGGTTATTTCTGGCTACACCTTC. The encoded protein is CASSLLDRVISGYTF.